This T cell receptor beta chain stems from a study of identical twins. Study-wide results and caveats: The abundant beta clonotypes from cord blood had fewer insertions, and memory repertoires had none of this.

With regard to this clonotype: The antigen is not known.

TCRdb re-called the 5' RACE reads with MiXCR, one entry per CDR3 protein. In the table there are around 480,000 distinct CDR3 sequences, approximately 15% of which are singletons. Germline CDR1 and CDR2: SGHTA and FQGTGA. V dropped 0 bases and J dropped 5 bases, with 14 bases sitting between them. The CDR3 extends over 15 amino acids. The sample also formed part of further work on yellow fever vaccine responses in identical twins.

The source material was CD4+ T cells sorted from blood. The origin of this receptor is a woman under 30 in good health. The rearrangement joins TRBV7-3 to TRBJ2-7; D unresolved. DNA of the CDR3: TGTGCCAGCAGCTTAACTCGTCAGAGTAACAACGAGCAGTACTTC. It yields the protein CASSLTRQSNNEQYF.